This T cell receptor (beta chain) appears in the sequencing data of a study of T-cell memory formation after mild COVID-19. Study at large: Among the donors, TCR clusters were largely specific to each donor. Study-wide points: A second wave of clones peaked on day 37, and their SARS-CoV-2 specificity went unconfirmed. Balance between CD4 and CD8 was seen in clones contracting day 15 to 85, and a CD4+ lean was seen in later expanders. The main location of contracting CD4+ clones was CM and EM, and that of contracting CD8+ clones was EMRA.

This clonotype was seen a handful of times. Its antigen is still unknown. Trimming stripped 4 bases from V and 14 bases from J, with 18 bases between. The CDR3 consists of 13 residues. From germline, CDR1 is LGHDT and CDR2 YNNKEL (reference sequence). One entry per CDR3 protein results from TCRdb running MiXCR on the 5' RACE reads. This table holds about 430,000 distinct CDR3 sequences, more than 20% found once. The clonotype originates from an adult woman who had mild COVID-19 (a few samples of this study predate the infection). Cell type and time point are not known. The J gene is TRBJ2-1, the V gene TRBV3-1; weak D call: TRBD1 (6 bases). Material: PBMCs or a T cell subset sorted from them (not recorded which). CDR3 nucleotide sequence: TGTGCCAGCAGCCGAGAATCTGGGGGCTCCAAGTTCTTC. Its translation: CASSRESGGSKFF.